The clone carrying this T cell receptor (beta chain) was counted between two and nine times. The data were obtained in a study of blood T cell repertoires in COVID-19. Study information: Sources were T cells, B-cell-depleted T cells, or PBMCs; the material itself was cDNA or gDNA.

Authors' processing steps: Estimated nucleated cell counts came from reference gene primer amplification. The method was immunoSEQ multiplex PCR; TCRdb's version includes in-frame clones alone and lacks a portion of them. That table is the source of V, J and clone size, and D and trimming were worked out from the DNA. The table has roughly 250,000 clones, less than 85% seen once. The length of the CDR3 is 15 residues. The trim removed 3 bases at V and 3 bases at J, leaving 4 bases unmatched. Germline-derived CDR1 and CDR2 are MNHEY and SMNVEV (reference sequence). This receptor was taken from a woman aged 80 or over with active or convalescent COVID-19. This chain joins TRBV27 and TRBJ2-1, with 8 bases lining up with TRBD2. The material sequenced was peripheral blood. CDR3 protein: CASSFVAGSYNEQFF. The CDR3 DNA sequence: TGTGCCAGCAGTTTCGTAGCGGGAAGCTACAATGAGCAGTTCTTC.